This T cell receptor beta chain was sequenced for a study of blood T cell repertoires in COVID-19. For the study at large: From the United States, Italy and Spain came samples of acute and convalescent COVID-19. PBMCs, B-cell-depleted T cells, or T cells were the source of the cDNA or gDNA that made up the material.

Under the authors' procedure: Reference gene primer amplification gave estimated nucleated cell counts. The protocol was immunoSEQ multiplex PCR, while the TCRdb copy is restricted to in-frame clones and leaves out a portion. That table is the source of V, J and clone size, and D and trimming were worked out from the DNA. The sample holds around 100,000 clones, around nine tenths seen once. The CDR3 is 16 residues long. Germline CDR1 reads MNHEY; CDR2 reads SVGAGI. Losses at the gene ends were 4 bases for V and 1 base for J; bases not matched to a gene: 7. The chain has TRBV6-5 and TRBJ2-3; 8 bases map to TRBD1. The sequencing input was peripheral blood. The sequence was collected from a man aged 50 or older with acute or convalescent COVID-19. The CDR3 DNA sequence: TGTGCCAGCAGTTCCCGGACAGGGCGGGGCACAGATACGCAGTATTTT. This codes for CASSSRTGRGTDTQYF.